This TCR beta chain was captured by sequencing in a study of graft-versus-host responses after intestinal transplantation. Study information: Following induction with anti-thymocyte globulin, all recipients were given tacrolimus and steroids for around three years. Whole-study findings and limits: Graft-donor T cell macrochimerism in patients accompanied high graft-versus-host to host-versus-graft clonal ratios in allografts.

The data were produced by immunoSEQ multiplex PCR, yet TCRdb's version contains in-frame clones alone and is incomplete. The repertoire consists of about 70,000 clones, with around 96% occurring once and the leading ten covering around 0.51%. A remark on this clone: Its target is unknown.

The CDR3 covers 14 residues. Germline CDR1 reads MNHNS; CDR2 reads SASEGT. The V end was cut by 10 bases, the J end by 2 bases, with 17 bases between. The origin of this receptor is a human donor who received an intestinal transplant. The V and J genes are TRBV6-1 and TRBJ1-2, with D tentatively TRBD1 (6 bases). The source material was unstimulated CD8+ T cells sorted from spleen or lymph node cells, sampled before intestinal transplant. The CDR3 region is CATLGGRGNYGYTF. In DNA form, the CDR3 reads TGTGCCACCCTGGGTGGGAGGGGGAACTATGGCTACACCTTC.